This TCR beta chain came from a study of T cell repertoires in aging, cancer and after chemotherapy. V was shortened by 4 bases and J by 10 bases, with 13 bases between the two germline ends. The CDR3 length is 13 residues. Germline values: CDR1 LNHDA, CDR2 SQIVND (reference sequence). This clonotype is large by share. The template was genomic DNA from peripheral blood, not RNA. A mixed TRB-A/B primer pool amplified rearranged TRB by multiplex touch-down PCR. TCRdb itself ran the multiplex PCR reads through MiXCR, one entry per CDR3 protein. The table has around 390 distinct CDR3 sequences, 15% to 20% seen once.

The V and J genes are TRBV19 and TRBJ1-4; D gene uncertain. The clonotype was recovered from a human donor with a solid tumor. The sample comprised blood. The CDR3 nucleotides read TGTGCCAGTAGTAAGAGAACCGGCGTAAAACTGTTTTTT. It is translated as CASSKRTGVKLFF.